These 14 T cell receptor beta chains were all obtained from the same sample, sequenced in a study of cytomegalovirus exposure and HLA in healthy donors. With 60 Vbeta and 13 Jbeta primers, the PCR was carried out. Only in-frame clones appear in the TCRdb table, and some are missing; sequencing was by immunoSEQ multiplex PCR. Of about 120,000 clones in the sample, 55% to 80% were seen once. Material: PBMCs. The receptors come from a woman aged 25 to 39 in good health and CMV-seronegative.

Here the CDR3 DNA reads TGTGCCAGCAGCACGACAGGTGAAAAACTGTTTTTT. This sequence encodes CASSTTGEKLFF. This chain uses TRBV7-9 with TRBJ1-4, with D perhaps TRBD1 (6 bases). V was cut by 5 bases and J by 7 bases, with 8 bases left in between. Looked up from germline, CDR1 is SEHNR and CDR2 is FQNEAQ (reference sequence). CDR3 length: 12 residues.

This clone was picked up a small number of times. CDR3 region: CASSLAGQRSFNEQFF. The CDR3 region has the DNA TGCGCCAGCAGCTTGGCCGGGCAGCGGAGTTTCAATGAGCAGTTCTTC. This chain connects TRBV5-1 to TRBJ2-1; D is possibly TRBD2 (5 bases). In germline, CDR1 is SGHRS, CDR2 YFSETQ. Trimming cost V 0 bases and J 6 bases, with 16 bases left between them. The CDR3 contains 16 residues.

The CDR3: CAIQLGTGMYEQYF. CDR3 in DNA: TGTGCCATCCAACTCGGGACAGGGATGTACGAGCAGTACTTC. The chain is built from TRBV10-3 and TRBJ2-7, with TRBD1 matching 9 bases. Germline V lookup: CDR1 ENHRY, CDR2 SYGVKD. The CDR3 runs 14 residues. V shed 8 bases, J shed 4 bases, and the junction held 9 bases outside the gene matches.

The rearrangement uses TRBV6-5 and TRBJ2-1; D is possibly TRBD2 (6 bases). The V gene lost 7 bases and the J gene lost 9 bases, with 13 bases spanning the gap. Germline assignment: CDR1 MNHEY and CDR2 SVGAGI. The CDR3 spans 12 residues. The CDR3 nucleotides are TGTGCCAGCACCGCCACGGGGGTTGAGCAGTTCTTC. Its protein product is CASTATGVEQFF.

The chain couples TRBV7-6 to TRBJ2-2; D is ambiguous. The CDR3 is made up of 16 amino acids. Deletions cut 3 bases from V and 4 bases from J, with 15 bases between. From germline, CDR1 is SGHVS and CDR2 FNYEAQ. The CDR3, as DNA: TGTGCCAGCAGCTTGTTCACCAGCGTGACCACCGGGGAGCTGTTTTTT. Translated, it gives CASSLFTSVTTGELFF.

The chain couples TRBV5-8 to TRBJ2-2; tentative D call: TRBD2 (6 bases). Germline V gene lookup returns CDR1 SGHTS and CDR2 YDEGEE. V dropped 1 base and J dropped 3 bases, with 16 bases sitting between them. The CDR3 is made up of 17 amino acids. In nucleotides, the CDR3 is TGTGCCAGCAGCTTGACCGGGGCGGGAAGGGACACCGGGGAGCTGTTTTTT. It is translated as CASSLTGAGRDTGELFF.

This chain joins TRBV5-1 and TRBJ2-2; no clear D. The CDR3 is 13 amino acids. Germline V CDR1 and CDR2: SGHRS, YFSETQ. V lost 4 bases and J 3 bases, leaving 7 bases between the germline ends. The CDR3 reads CASSGQHTGELFF. CDR3 coding DNA: TGCGCCAGCAGCGGGCAGCACACCGGGGAGCTGTTTTTT.

The V gene is TRBV15, the J gene TRBJ1-2; D is perhaps TRBD1 (6 bases). Deletions cut 0 bases from V and 8 bases from J, with 13 bases between. Per the germline V gene, CDR1 is LNHNV and CDR2 is YYDKDF (reference sequence). This CDR3 is 14 amino acids long. In DNA form, the CDR3 reads TGTGCCACCAGCAGAGATCAGGGGTTCTACGGCTACACCTTC. This encodes CATSRDQGFYGYTF.

This chain joins TRBV20-1 and TRBJ1-2; D may be TRBD1 (6 bases). The CDR3 has 11 residues. Per germline, CDR1 DFQATT and CDR2 SNEGSKA (reference sequence). Trimming left V 3 bases short and J 6 bases short, with 8 bases between. The CDR3 region is CSASKGDGYTF. The CDR3 region has the DNA TGCAGTGCTAGTAAGGGGGATGGCTACACCTTC.

This clone was counted a few times. The chain uses TRBV7-9 and TRBJ2-1; D gene unclear. Looked up from germline, CDR1 is SEHNR and CDR2 is FQNEAQ (reference sequence). The CDR3 has 12 residues. Trimming took off 5 bases at V and 10 bases at J, with 12 bases between the two ends. The CDR3 DNA reads as TGTGCCAGCAGCCCATATGATCTAGAGCAGTTCTTC. Protein sequence: CASSPYDLEQFF. The full variable domain, rest sourced from reference TRBV7-9 and TRBJ2-1, is DTGVSQNPRHKITKRGQNVTFRCDPISEHNRLYWYRQTLGQGPEFLTYFQNEAQLEKSRLLSDRFSAERPKGSFSTLEIQRTEQGDSAMYLCASSPYDLEQFFGPGTRLTVL.

CDR3 DNA sequence: TGTGCCAGCAGCCAAGATCCCTGGACTAGCGGGAGGGCTCTAGGCTACAATGAGCAGTTCTTC. Its translation is CASSQDPWTSGRALGYNEQFF. The chain uses TRBV4-2 and TRBJ2-1; 15 bases are a match to TRBD2. The CDR3 loop spans 21 amino acids. Germline V gene data show CDR1 as LGHNA and CDR2 as YNFKEQ. The ends lost 0 bases at V and 3 bases at J; junction bases unmatched: 12.

A few counts support this clone. This chain connects TRBV11-2 to TRBJ2-7; a possible D gene is TRBD2 (6 bases). Germline lookup yields CDR1 SGHAT and CDR2 FQNNGV. V lost 1 base and J lost 0, with 10 bases in between. The CDR3 sequence is 15 residues long. The CDR3 bases are TGTGCCAGCAGCTTAGGCGGGGATATCTCCTACGAGCAGTACTTC. It codes for CASSLGGDISYEQYF.

The chain couples TRBV7-9 to TRBJ2-1; 7 positions agree with TRBD2. The CDR3 consists of 16 residues. V gave up 1 base and J gave up 2 bases; unmatched junction bases: 5. Germline V gives CDR1 SEHNR, CDR2 FQNEAQ (reference sequence). The CDR3 reads CASSLGGGRAYNEQFF. CDR3 DNA: TGTGCCAGCAGCTTAGGTGGAGGGAGGGCCTACAATGAGCAGTTCTTC.

The V and J genes are TRBV5-1 and TRBJ2-1; TRBD2 agrees at 8 bases. The ends lost 0 bases at V and 8 bases at J; junction bases unmatched: 10. The CDR3 extends over 16 amino acids. Germline loops: CDR1 SGHRS, CDR2 YFSETQ. The CDR3 reads CASSLGGGLAGHEQFF. The CDR3 region has the DNA TGCGCCAGCAGCTTGGGGGGCGGACTAGCCGGGCATGAGCAGTTCTTC.